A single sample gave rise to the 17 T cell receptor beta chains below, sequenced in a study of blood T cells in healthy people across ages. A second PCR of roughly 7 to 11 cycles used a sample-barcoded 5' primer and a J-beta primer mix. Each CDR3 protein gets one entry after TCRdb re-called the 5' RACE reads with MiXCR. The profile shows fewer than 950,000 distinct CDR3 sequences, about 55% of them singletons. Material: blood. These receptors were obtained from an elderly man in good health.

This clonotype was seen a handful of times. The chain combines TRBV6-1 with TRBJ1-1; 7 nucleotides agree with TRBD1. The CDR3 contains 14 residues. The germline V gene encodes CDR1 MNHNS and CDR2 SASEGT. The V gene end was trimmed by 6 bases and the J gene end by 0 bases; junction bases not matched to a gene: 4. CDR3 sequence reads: CASRRDSMNTEAFF. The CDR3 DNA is TGTGCCAGCAGGAGGGACAGCATGAACACTGAAGCTTTCTTT.

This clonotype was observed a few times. The CDR3 here is CSVGLDGVGSPLHF. The CDR3 nucleotides are TGCAGCGTTGGATTGGACGGAGTGGGTTCACCCCTCCACTTT. V usage is TRBV29-1 and J usage is TRBJ1-6, with no clear D. CDR1 is SQVTM and CDR2 is ANQGSEA in the germline V gene. V lost 4 bases and J lost 9, with 16 bases in between. This CDR3 comprises 14 residues.

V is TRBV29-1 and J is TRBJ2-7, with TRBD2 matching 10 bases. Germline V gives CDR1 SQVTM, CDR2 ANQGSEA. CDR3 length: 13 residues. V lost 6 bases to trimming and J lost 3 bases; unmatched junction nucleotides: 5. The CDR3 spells CSVIAGGLYEQYF. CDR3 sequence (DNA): TGCAGCGTCATAGCGGGAGGACTCTACGAGCAGTACTTC.

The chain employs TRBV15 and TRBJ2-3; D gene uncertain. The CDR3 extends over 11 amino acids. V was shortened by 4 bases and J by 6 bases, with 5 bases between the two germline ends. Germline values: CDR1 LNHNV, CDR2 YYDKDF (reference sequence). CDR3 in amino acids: CATSMVDTQYF. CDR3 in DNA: TGTGCCACCAGCATGGTTGATACGCAGTATTTT.

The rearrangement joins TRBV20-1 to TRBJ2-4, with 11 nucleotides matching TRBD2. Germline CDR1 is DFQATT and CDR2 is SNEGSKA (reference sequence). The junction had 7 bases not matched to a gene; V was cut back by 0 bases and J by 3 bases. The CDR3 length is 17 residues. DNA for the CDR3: TGCAGTGCTAGAGATCCTAGCGGGAGGCTGGACAAAAACATTCAGTACTTC. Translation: CSARDPSGRLDKNIQYF.

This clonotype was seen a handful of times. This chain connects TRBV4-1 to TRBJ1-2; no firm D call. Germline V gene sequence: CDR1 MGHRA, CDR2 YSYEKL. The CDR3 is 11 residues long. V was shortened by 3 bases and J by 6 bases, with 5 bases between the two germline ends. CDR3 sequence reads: CASSQWDGYTF. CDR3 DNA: TGCGCCAGCAGCCAGTGGGATGGCTACACCTTC.

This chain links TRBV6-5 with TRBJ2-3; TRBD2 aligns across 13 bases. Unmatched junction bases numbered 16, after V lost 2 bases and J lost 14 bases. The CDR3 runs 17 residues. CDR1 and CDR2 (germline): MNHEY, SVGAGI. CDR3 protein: CASSYQGLAGEGRDAYF. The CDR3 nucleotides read TGTGCCAGCAGTTACCAAGGACTAGCGGGAGAGGGCAGAGACGCGTATTTT.

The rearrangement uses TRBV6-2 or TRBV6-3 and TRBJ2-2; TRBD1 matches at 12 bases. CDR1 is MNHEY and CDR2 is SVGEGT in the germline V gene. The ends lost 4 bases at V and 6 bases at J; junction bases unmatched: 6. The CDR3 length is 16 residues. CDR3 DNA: TGTGCCAGCAGTTCCGGGACAGGGGGCCGGGCCGGGGAGCTGTTTTTT. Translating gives CASSSGTGGRAGELFF.

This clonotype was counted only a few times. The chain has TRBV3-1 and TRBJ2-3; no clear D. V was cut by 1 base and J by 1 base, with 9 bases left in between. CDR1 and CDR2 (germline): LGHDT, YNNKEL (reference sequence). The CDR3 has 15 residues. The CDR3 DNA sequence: TGTGCCAGCAGCCAAGGTCTAGGCGGCACAGATACGCAGTATTTT. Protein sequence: CASSQGLGGTDTQYF.

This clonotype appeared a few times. The CDR3 DNA follows: TGTGCCAGCAGCCCTGAAGGGCTCGGAGTGGCCAAAAACATTCAGTACTTC. Translating gives CASSPEGLGVAKNIQYF. The V gene is TRBV28, the J gene TRBJ2-4, with unresolved D. V dropped 6 bases and J dropped 1 base, with 19 bases sitting between them. The CDR3 totals 17 residues. Germline V gene sequence: CDR1 MDHEN, CDR2 SYDVKM. Variable domain in full (rest from reference TRBV28 and TRBJ2-4): DVKVTQSSRYLVKRTGEKVFLECVQDMDHENMFWYRQDPGLGLRLIYFSYDVKMKEKGDIPEGYSVSREKKERFSLILESASTNQTSMYLCASSPEGLGVAKNIQYFGAGTRLSVL.

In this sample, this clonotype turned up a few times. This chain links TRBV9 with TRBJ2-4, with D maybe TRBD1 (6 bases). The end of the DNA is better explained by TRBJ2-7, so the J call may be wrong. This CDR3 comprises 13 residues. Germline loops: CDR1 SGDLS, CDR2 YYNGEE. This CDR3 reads CASQRDTDYEQYF. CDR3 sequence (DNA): TGTGCCAGCCAACGGGACACTGACTACGAGCAGTACTTC.

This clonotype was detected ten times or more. As DNA, the CDR3 is TGTGCCAGCAGTCCAGAGGGGACTAGCGGCCTCGGTGAGCAGTTCTTC. This gives the protein CASSPEGTSGLGEQFF. The J gene is TRBJ2-1, the V gene TRBV27; the match to TRBD2 covers 11 bases. Trimming at V came to 5 bases and at J to 9 bases, leaving 12 bases not matched to a gene. CDR3 length: 16 amino acids. CDR1 MNHEY and CDR2 SMNVEV come from the germline V gene (reference sequence).

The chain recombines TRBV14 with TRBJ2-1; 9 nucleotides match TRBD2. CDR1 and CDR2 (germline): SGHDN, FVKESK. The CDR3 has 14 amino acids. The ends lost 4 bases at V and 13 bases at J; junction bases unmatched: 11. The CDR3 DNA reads TGTGCCAGCAGCCCCAGACTAGCGGAGCCACCCCAGTTCTTC. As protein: CASSPRLAEPPQFF.

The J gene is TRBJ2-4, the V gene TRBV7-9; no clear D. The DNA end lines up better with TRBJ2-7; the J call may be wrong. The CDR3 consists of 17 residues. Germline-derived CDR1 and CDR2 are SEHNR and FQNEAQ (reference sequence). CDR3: CASSSVDDPEALSEQYF. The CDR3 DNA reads TGTGCCAGCAGCTCAGTGGATGACCCAGAGGCTCTCTCCGAGCAGTACTTC.

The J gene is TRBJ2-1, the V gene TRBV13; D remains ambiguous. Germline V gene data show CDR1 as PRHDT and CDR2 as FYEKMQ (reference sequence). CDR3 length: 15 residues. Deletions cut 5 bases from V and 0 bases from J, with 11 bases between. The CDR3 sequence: CASSSMTSSYNEQFF. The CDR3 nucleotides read TGTGCCAGCAGCAGCATGACGAGCTCCTACAATGAGCAGTTCTTC.

CDR3 protein: CASSLSSGSNNEQFF. In DNA, the CDR3 is TGTGCCAGCAGTTTATCTAGCGGGAGTAATAATGAGCAGTTCTTC. The chain employs TRBV12-3 or TRBV12-4 and TRBJ2-1; 10 bases match TRBD2. This CDR3 comprises 15 residues. The V gene end was trimmed by 2 bases and the J gene end by 7 bases; junction bases not matched to a gene: 5.

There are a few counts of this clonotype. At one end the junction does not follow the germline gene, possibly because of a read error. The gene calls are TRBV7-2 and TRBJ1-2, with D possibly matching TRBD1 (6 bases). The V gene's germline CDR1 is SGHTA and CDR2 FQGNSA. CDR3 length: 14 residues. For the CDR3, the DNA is TGTGCCAGCAGTTTAGCCTGGACAGTAGATGGCTACACCTTC. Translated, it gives CASSLAWTVDGYTF.